Following are 20 T cell receptor beta chains from one sample sequenced in a study of shared clonotypes between healthy human individuals. TCRdb's table, derived via immunoSEQ multiplex PCR, lists solely in-frame clones and lacks some. The sample holds about 1 million clones, approximately 78% seen once. Sample: memory CD4+ T cells from PBMCs. Subset: CD45RA-negative fraction. All receptors come from a man in his late teens or twenties in good health. Some clones in this sample may be carry-over from other donors' samples.

The CDR3 DNA follows: TGTGCCAGCAGAATCTTGGGTCATCGGGACTATGGCTACACCTTC. It codes for CASRILGHRDYGYTF. The rearrangement joins TRBV28 to TRBJ1-2; D unresolved. Germline loops: CDR1 MDHEN, CDR2 SYDVKM. The length of the CDR3 is 15 residues. V was clipped by 6 bases and J by 3 bases, with 17 bases between them.

The chain combines TRBV11-2 with TRBJ2-2, with D possibly called TRBD1 or TRBD2 (6 bases each). The length of the CDR3 is 18 residues. The V gene lost 5 bases and the J gene lost 3 bases, with 22 bases spanning the gap. Germline CDR1 reads SGHAT; CDR2 reads FQNNGV. Here the CDR3 DNA reads TGTGCCAGCAGCCCACCGTTTACAGGACAGCGGGACACCGGGGAGCTGTTTTTT. Protein: CASSPPFTGQRDTGELFF.

The J gene is TRBJ2-1, the V gene TRBV5-1; the D gene is possibly TRBD2 (6 bases). Trimming cost V 7 bases and J 6 bases, with 20 bases left between them. The CDR3 consists of 15 residues. From germline, CDR1 is SGHRS and CDR2 YFSETQ. The CDR3: CASLRGDSLSNEQFF. CDR3 DNA sequence: TGCGCCAGCCTCCGTGGGGACTCGCTTAGCAATGAGCAGTTCTTC.

The chain is built from TRBV7-6 and TRBJ1-4; 11 positions agree with TRBD1. Looked up from germline, CDR1 is SGHVS and CDR2 is FNYEAQ. This CDR3 contains 15 residues. Trimming at V came to 5 bases and at J to 8 bases, leaving 7 bases not matched to a gene. Written as DNA, the CDR3 is TGTGCCAGCAGCCGCGGACAGGGGGCGGGGGAAAAACTGTTTTTT. Amino acids: CASSRGQGAGEKLFF.

V and J are TRBV5-1 and TRBJ2-2; TRBD2 aligns across 7 bases. Germline V lookup: CDR1 SGHRS, CDR2 YFSETQ. After removal of 5 bases from V and 4 bases from J, the junction contained 8 bases not matched to a gene. The CDR3 sequence is 15 residues long. CDR3 residues: CASRSAGVPTGELFF. DNA for the CDR3: TGCGCCAGCAGATCGGCGGGAGTCCCCACCGGGGAGCTGTTTTTT.

As regards this clone: In the same sample, other DNA sequences code for this CDR3. The chain carries TRBV5-1 and TRBJ2-3; the match to TRBD1 covers 7 bases. Germline CDR1 is SGHRS and CDR2 is YFSETQ. With V trimmed by 4 bases and J by 0 bases, 5 bases remained unmatched. CDR3 length: 15 residues. For the CDR3, the DNA is TGCGCCAGCAGCCCGACAGGGCCTAGCACAGATACGCAGTATTTT. It is translated as CASSPTGPSTDTQYF. Full variable domain (rest looked up from reference TRBV5-1 and TRBJ2-3): KAGVTQTPRYLIKTRGQQVTLSCSPISGHRSVSWYQQTPGQGLQFLFEYFSETQRNKGNFPGRFSGRQFSNSRSEMNVSTLELGDSALYLCASSPTGPSTDTQYFGPGTRLTVL.

In DNA, the CDR3 is TGTGCCAGCAGCTTCGGGACTAGCGGGACGGTGGAGTTCTTC. This gives the protein CASSFGTSGTVEFF. The V call is TRBV5-8, the J call TRBJ2-1, with 13 nucleotides matching TRBD2. V trimming: 2 bases; J trimming: 14 bases; junction bases outside the gene matches: 7. From germline, CDR1 is SGHTS and CDR2 YDEGEE. The CDR3 spans 14 residues.

Only a few counts were recorded for this clone. The rearrangement links TRBV2 to TRBJ1-2; TRBD1 matches 7 bases. The CDR3 has 16 residues. V trimming: 3 bases; J trimming: 4 bases; junction bases outside the gene matches: 11. Germline V gives CDR1 SNHLY, CDR2 FYNNEI. CDR3 protein: CASSDPPGQDPYGYTF. The DNA for the CDR3 is TGTGCCAGCAGTGACCCCCCCGGACAGGACCCCTATGGCTACACCTTC. Using reference TRBV2 and TRBJ1-2 for the parts outside the CDR3, the full variable domain is EPEVTQTPSHQVTQMGQEVILRCVPISNHLYFYWYRQILGQKVEFLVSFYNNEISEKSEIFDDQFSVERPDGSNFTLKIRSTKLEDSAMYFCASSDPPGQDPYGYTFGSGTRLTVV.

V and J are TRBV6-5 and TRBJ2-3; 9 bases map to TRBD2. Germline V lookup: CDR1 MNHEY, CDR2 SVGAGI. This CDR3 spans 15 amino acids. Trimming at V came to 4 bases and at J to 9 bases, leaving 11 bases not matched to a gene. CDR3 loop: CASSSGLARGPTQYF. DNA of the CDR3: TGTGCCAGCAGTTCCGGACTAGCGAGGGGGCCCACGCAGTATTTT.

This clone occurred once. The CDR3 nucleotides are TGTGCCAGCCCCTCCGGGACAGGGACAGATACGCAGTATTTT. Its protein is CASPSGTGTDTQYF. The rearrangement links TRBV2 to TRBJ2-3, with 9 bases that match TRBD1. This CDR3 spans 14 amino acids. V was clipped by 8 bases and J by 3 bases; unmatched bases: 6. In germline, CDR1 is SNHLY, CDR2 FYNNEI. The variable domain in full, with the rest retrieved from reference TRBV2 and TRBJ2-3, is EPEVTQTPSHQVTQMGQEVILRCVPISNHLYFYWYRQILGQKVEFLVSFYNNEISEKSEIFDDQFSVERPDGSNFTLKIRSTKLEDSAMYFCASPSGTGTDTQYFGPGTRLTVL.

The gene calls are TRBV25-1 and TRBJ2-1, with a tentative D call TRBD2 (5 bases). Per germline, CDR1 MGHDK and CDR2 SYGVNS. This CDR3 has 15 amino acids. Trimming removed 1 base from V and 5 bases from J, with 12 bases in between. The CDR3, as DNA: TGTGCCAGCAGTGAATTCGGCGGGCGCCACAATGAGCAGTTCTTC. This gives the protein CASSEFGGRHNEQFF.

The rearrangement uses TRBV28 and TRBJ2-5; 8 bases agree with TRBD2. V shed 7 bases, J shed 1 base, and the junction held 17 bases outside the gene matches. Germline loops: CDR1 MDHEN, CDR2 SYDVKM. The CDR3 covers 18 residues. The CDR3 DNA is TGTGCCAGCACTCCCAAACCTAGGGCTAGCGGGCTCCAAGAGACCCAGTACTTC. Protein: CASTPKPRASGLQETQYF.

A note on this clone: One end of the junction varies from germline; a read error may be responsible. This chain links TRBV30 with TRBJ1-1, with D unclear. Per germline, CDR1 GTSNPN and CDR2 SVGIG (reference sequence). The CDR3 is 14 amino acids. The CDR3 spells CAWSQDGGSTEASF. The CDR3 nucleotides are TGTGCCTGGAGTCAGGACGGTGGGTCCACTGAAGCTTCCTTT.

This clone was counted only a few times. The genes are TRBV9 and TRBJ1-1, with 8 bases aligning to TRBD1. CDR3 size: 15 residues. V lost 2 bases and J lost 1; bases outside the gene matches: 4. CDR1 and CDR2 (germline): SGDLS, YYNGEE. As DNA, the CDR3 is TGTGCCAGCAGCGTTCAGACAGGGGCGAACACTGAAGCTTTCTTT. Its protein product is CASSVQTGANTEAFF.

This clone was detected only a few times. CDR3 sequence (DNA): TGCAGTGCTATCCGCGGCTACGAGCAGTACTTC. Amino acids: CSAIRGYEQYF. This chain links TRBV20-1 with TRBJ2-7, with unresolved D. The CDR3 runs 11 residues. Germline values: CDR1 DFQATT, CDR2 SNEGSKA (reference sequence). V dropped 4 bases and J dropped 3 bases, with 7 bases sitting between them.

The genes are TRBV7-9 and TRBJ1-5; D unresolved. CDR1 and CDR2 (germline): SEHNR, FQNEAQ (reference sequence). V was cut by 1 base and J by 5 bases, with 3 bases left in between. The CDR3 loop spans 12 amino acids. This CDR3 is CASSLGYQPQHF. The CDR3 region has the DNA TGTGCCAGCAGCTTAGGGTATCAGCCCCAGCATTTT.

The rearrangement links TRBV27 to TRBJ1-1; 8 bases fit TRBD1. The CDR3 extends over 13 amino acids. V was clipped by 3 bases and J by 11 bases; unmatched bases: 8. Germline values: CDR1 MNHEY, CDR2 SMNVEV (reference sequence). CDR3 nucleotide sequence: TGTGCCAGCAGTTTTCAACAGGGGGATGAGGCTTTCTTT. This gives the protein CASSFQQGDEAFF.

The chain combines TRBV5-4 with TRBJ1-4; TRBD1 matches 7 bases. The CDR3 is 12 residues long. V lost 4 bases to trimming and J lost 11 bases; unmatched junction nucleotides: 5. CDR1 is SGHNT, CDR2 YYREEE, per germline (reference sequence). The CDR3 DNA follows: TGTGCCAGCAGCACACCAGGGGGTAAACTGTTTTTT. Translating gives CASSTPGGKLFF.

The sample holds one count of this clone. The rearrangement joins TRBV5-1 to TRBJ2-1; D not resolved. V lost 1 base, J lost 5 bases, and 13 bases lay in between. Germline CDR1 SGHRS, CDR2 YFSETQ. The CDR3 totals 15 residues. The CDR3 loop is CASSLFPRLDNEQFF. CDR3 nucleotide sequence: TGCGCCAGCAGCTTGTTCCCTAGACTCGACAATGAGCAGTTCTTC.

This sequence joins TRBV5-1 and TRBJ2-1; 9 bases line up with TRBD2. Trimming cost V 5 bases and J 0 bases; bases outside gene matches: 3. The CDR3 loop spans 15 amino acids. Germline CDR1 and CDR2: SGHRS and YFSETQ. CDR3 bases: TGCGCCAGCAGGACTAGCGGATACTCCTACAATGAGCAGTTCTTC. It specifies CASRTSGYSYNEQFF. The whole variable domain, remainder taken from reference TRBV5-1 and TRBJ2-1, is KAGVTQTPRYLIKTRGQQVTLSCSPISGHRSVSWYQQTPGQGLQFLFEYFSETQRNKGNFPGRFSGRQFSNSRSEMNVSTLELGDSALYLCASRTSGYSYNEQFFGPGTRLTVL.